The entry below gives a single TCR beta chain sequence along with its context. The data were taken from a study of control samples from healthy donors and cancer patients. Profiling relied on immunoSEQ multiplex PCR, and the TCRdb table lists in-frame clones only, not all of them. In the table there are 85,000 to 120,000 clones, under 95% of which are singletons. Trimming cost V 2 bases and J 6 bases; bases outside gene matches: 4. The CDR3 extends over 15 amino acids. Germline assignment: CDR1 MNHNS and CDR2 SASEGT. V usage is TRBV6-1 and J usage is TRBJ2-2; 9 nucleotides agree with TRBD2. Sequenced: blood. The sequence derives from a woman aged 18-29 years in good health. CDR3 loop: CASSETAGGAGELFF. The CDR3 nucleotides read TGTGCCAGCAGTGAAACGGCGGGGGGGGCCGGGGAGCTGTTTTTT.